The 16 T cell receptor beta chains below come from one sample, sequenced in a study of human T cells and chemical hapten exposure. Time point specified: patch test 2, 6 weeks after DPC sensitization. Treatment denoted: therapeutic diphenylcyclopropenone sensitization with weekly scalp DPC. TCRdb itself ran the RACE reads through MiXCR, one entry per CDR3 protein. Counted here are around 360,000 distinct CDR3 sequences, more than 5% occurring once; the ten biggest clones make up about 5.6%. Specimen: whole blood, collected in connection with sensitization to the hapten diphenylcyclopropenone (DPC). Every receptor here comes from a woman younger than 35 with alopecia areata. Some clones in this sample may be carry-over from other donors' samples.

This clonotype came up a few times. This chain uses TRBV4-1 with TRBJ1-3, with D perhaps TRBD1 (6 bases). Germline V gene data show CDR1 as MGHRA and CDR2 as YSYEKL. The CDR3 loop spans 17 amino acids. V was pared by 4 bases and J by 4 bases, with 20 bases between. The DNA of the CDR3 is TGCGCCAGCAGCCGGATATTACAGGGTTTGGGAGGAAACACCATATATTTT. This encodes CASSRILQGLGGNTIYF.

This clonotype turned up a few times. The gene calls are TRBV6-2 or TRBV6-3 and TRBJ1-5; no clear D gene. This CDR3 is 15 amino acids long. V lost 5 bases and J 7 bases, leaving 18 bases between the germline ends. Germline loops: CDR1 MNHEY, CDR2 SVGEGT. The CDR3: CASSGHTEIWQPQHF. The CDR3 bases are TGTGCCAGCAGTGGGCATACAGAGATCTGGCAGCCCCAGCATTTT.

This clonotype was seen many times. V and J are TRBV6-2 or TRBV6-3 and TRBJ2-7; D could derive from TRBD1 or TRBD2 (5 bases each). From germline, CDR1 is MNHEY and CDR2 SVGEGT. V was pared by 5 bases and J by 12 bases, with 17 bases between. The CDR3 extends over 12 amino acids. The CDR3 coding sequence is TGTGCCAGCAGTGCAGGGTGGACTCGGCGGTACTTC. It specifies CASSAGWTRRYF.

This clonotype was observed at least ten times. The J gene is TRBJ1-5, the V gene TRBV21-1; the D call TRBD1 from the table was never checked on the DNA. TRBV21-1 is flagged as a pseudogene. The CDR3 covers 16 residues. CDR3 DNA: TGTGCCAGCAGCGAAGGGAGACAGGGCCTGAATCAGCCCCAGCATTTT. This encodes CASSEGRQGLNQPQHF.

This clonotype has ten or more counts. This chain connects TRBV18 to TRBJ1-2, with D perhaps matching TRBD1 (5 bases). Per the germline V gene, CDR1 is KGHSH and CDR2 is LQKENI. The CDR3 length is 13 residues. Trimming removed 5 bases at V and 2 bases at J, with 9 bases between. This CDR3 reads CASSATENYGYTF. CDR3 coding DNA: TGTGCCAGCTCAGCGACAGAGAACTATGGCTACACCTTC.

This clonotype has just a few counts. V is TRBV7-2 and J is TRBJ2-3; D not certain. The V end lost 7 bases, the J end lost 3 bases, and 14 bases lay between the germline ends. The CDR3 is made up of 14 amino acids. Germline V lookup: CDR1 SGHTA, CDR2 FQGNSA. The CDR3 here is CASIENGLTDTQYF. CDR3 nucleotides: TGTGCCAGCATCGAAAACGGTTTAACAGATACGCAGTATTTT.

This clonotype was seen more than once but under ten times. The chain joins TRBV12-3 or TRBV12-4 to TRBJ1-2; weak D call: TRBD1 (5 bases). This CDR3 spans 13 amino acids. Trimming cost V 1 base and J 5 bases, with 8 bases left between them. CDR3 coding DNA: TGTGCCAGCAGTTTAGGGACAACTTATGGCTACACCTTC. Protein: CASSLGTTYGYTF.

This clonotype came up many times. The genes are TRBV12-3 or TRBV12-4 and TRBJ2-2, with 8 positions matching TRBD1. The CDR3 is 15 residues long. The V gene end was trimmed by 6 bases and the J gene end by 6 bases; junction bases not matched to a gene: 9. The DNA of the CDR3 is TGTGCCAGCAGCCCTAGAGACAGGGGTGCCGGGGAGCTGTTTTTT. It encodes CASSPRDRGAGELFF.

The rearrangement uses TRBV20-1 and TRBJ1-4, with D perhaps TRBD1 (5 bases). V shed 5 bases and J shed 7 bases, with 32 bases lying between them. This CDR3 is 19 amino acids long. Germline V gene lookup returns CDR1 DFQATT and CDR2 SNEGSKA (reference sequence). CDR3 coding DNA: TGCAGTGCTCTCGGATTCCACAGGAGGAAGAGCGGGGGAGGTGAAAAACTGTTTTTT. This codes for CSALGFHRRKSGGGEKLFF.

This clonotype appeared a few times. CDR3 DNA sequence: TGTGCCAGCTCACCAAATCTAGGTTACGAGACCCAGTACTTC. Amino acid sequence: CASSPNLGYETQYF. V is TRBV18 and J is TRBJ2-5; no reliable D call. The germline gives CDR1 KGHSH, CDR2 LQKENI. V was pared by 2 bases and J by 5 bases, with 12 bases between. This CDR3 contains 14 residues.

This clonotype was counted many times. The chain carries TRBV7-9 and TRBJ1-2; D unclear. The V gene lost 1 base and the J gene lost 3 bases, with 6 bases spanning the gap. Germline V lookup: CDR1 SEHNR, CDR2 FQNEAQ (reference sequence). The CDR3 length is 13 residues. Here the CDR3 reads CASSLEEYYGYTF. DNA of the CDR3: TGTGCCAGCAGCTTAGAAGAATACTATGGCTACACCTTC.

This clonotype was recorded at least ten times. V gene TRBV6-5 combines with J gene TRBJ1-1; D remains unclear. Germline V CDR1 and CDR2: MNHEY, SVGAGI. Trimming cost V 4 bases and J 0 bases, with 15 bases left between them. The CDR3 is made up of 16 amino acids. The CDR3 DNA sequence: TGTGCCAGCAGTTCCCTAACCGGGATAATGAACACTGAAGCTTTCTTT. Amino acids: CASSSLTGIMNTEAFF.

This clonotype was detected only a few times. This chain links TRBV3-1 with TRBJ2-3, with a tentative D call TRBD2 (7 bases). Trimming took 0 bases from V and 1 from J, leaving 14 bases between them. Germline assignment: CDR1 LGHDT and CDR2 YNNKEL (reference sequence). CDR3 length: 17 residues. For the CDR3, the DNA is TGTGCCAGCAGCCAAGATCGTTTGCGGGGGCGCACAGATACGCAGTATTTT. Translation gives CASSQDRLRGRTDTQYF.

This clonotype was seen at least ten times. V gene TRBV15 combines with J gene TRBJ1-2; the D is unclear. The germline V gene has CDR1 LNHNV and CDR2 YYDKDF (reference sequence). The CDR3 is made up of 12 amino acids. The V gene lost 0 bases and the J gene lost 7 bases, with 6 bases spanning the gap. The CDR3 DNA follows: TGTGCCACCAGCAGAGATTCAGGTGGCTACACCTTC. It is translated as CATSRDSGGYTF.

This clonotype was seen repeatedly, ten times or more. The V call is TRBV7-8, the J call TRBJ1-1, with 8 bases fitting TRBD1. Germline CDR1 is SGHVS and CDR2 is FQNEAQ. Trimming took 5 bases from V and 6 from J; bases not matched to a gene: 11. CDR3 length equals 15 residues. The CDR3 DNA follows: TGTGCCAGCAGCCCCCTGACAGGGGATGACCCTGAAGCTTTCTTT. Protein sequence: CASSPLTGDDPEAFF.

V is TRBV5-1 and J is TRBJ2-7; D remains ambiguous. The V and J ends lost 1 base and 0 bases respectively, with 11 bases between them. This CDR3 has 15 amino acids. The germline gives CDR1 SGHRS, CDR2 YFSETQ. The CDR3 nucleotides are TGCGCCAGCAGCTTGTCGCAGGCCAACTCCTACGAGCAGTACTTC. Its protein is CASSLSQANSYEQYF.